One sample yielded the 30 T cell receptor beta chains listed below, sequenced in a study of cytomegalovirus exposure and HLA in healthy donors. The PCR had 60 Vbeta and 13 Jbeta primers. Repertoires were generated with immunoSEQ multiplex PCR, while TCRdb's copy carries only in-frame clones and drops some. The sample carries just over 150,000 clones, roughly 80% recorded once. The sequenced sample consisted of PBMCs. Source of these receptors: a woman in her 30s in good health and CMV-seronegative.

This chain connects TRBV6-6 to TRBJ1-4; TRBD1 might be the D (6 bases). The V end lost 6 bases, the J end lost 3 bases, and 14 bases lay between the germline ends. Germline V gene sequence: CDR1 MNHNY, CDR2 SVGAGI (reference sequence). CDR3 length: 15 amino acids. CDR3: CASRDRGGSNEKLFF. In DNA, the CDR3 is TGTGCCAGCAGGGACAGAGGGGGTTCTAATGAAAAACTGTTTTTT.

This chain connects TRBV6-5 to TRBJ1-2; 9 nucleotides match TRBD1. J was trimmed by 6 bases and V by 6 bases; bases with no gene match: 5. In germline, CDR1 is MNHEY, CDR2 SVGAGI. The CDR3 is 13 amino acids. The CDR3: CASRSRQGDGYTF. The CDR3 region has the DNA TGTGCCAGCAGAAGCCGACAGGGGGATGGCTACACCTTC.

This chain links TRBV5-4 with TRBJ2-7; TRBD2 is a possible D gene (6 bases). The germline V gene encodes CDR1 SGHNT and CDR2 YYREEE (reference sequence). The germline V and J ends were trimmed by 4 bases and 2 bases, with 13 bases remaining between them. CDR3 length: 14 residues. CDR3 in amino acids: CASSLRAGPYEQYF. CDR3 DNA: TGTGCCAGCAGCCTGCGGGCGGGACCCTACGAGCAGTACTTC.

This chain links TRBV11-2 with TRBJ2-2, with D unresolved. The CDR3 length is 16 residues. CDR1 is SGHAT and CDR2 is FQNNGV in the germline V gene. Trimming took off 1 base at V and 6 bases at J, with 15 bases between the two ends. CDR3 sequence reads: CASSLVRSSIAGELFF. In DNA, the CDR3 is TGTGCCAGCAGCTTAGTCAGGTCTTCTATCGCCGGGGAGCTGTTTTTT.

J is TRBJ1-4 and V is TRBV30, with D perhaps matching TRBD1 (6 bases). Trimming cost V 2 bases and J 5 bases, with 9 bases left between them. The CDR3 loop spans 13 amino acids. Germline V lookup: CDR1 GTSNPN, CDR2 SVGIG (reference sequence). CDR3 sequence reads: CAWSTGPNEKLFF. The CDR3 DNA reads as TGTGCCTGGAGTACAGGGCCAAATGAAAAACTGTTTTTT.

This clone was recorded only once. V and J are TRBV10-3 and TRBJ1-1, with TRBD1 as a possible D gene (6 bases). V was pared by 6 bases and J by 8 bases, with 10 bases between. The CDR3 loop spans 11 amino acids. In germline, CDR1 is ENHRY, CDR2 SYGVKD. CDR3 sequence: CAIRDTGEAFF. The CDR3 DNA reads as TGTGCCATCAGAGATACAGGGGAAGCTTTCTTT.

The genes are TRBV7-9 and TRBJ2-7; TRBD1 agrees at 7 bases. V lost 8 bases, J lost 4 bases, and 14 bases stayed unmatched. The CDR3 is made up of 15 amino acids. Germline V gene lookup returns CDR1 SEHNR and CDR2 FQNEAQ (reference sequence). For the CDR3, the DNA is TGTGCCAGCCGCCCGACAGGGCCTATCGAGTACGAGCAGTACTTC. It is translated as CASRPTGPIEYEQYF.

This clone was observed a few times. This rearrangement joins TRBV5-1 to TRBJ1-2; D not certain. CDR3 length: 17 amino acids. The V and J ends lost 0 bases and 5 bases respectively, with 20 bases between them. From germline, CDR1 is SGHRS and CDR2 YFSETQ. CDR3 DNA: TGCGCCAGCAGCTTGGTTGCAGCGGGCGGGGTCCCATATGGCTACACCTTC. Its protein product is CASSLVAAGGVPYGYTF.

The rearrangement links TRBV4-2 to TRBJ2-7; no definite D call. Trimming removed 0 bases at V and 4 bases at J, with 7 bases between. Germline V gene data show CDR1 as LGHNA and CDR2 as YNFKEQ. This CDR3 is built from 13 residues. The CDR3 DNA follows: TGTGCCAGCAGCCAAGATCTAGGTTACGAGCAGTACTTC. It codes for CASSQDLGYEQYF.

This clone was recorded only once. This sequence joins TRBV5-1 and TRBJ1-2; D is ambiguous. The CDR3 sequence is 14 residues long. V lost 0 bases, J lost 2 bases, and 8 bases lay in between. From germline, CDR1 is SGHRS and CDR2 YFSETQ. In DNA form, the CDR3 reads TGCGCCAGCAGCTTGGATTCCAGAAACTATGGCTACACCTTC. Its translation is CASSLDSRNYGYTF.

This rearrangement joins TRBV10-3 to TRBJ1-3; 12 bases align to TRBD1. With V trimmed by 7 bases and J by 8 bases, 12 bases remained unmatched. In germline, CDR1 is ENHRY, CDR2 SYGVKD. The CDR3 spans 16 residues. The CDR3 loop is CAITTGTGGDVDTIYF. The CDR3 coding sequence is TGTGCCATCACTACCGGGACAGGGGGCGATGTGGACACCATATATTTT.

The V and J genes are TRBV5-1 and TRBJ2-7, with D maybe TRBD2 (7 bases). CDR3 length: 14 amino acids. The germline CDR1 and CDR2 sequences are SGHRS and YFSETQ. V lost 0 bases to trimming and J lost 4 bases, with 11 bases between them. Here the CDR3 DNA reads TGCGCCAGCAGCTTGGGGGAGGGGGTATACGAGCAGTACTTC. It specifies CASSLGEGVYEQYF.

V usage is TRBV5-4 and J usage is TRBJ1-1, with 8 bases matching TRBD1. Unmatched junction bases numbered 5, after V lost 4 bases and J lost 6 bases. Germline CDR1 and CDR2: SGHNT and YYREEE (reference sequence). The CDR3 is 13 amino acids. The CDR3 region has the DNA TGTGCCAGCAGCAGGACAGGGATCGCTGAAGCTTTCTTT. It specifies CASSRTGIAEAFF.

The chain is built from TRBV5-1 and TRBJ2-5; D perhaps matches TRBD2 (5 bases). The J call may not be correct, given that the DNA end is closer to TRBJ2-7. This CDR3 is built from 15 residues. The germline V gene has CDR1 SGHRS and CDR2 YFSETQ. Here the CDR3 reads CASSLNPGFQYEQYF. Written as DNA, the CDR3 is TGCGCCAGCAGCTTGAATCCGGGGTTCCAGTACGAGCAGTACTTC.

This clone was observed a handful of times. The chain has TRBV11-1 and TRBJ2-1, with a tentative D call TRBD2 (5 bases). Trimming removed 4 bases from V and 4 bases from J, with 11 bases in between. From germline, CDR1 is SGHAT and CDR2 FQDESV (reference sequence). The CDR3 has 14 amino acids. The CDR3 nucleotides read TGTGCCAGCAGCTCGAGGGTAAGGTACAATGAGCAGTTCTTC. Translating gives CASSSRVRYNEQFF.

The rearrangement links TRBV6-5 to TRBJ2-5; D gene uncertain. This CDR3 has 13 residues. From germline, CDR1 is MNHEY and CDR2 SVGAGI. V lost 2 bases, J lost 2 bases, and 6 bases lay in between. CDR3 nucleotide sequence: TGTGCCAGCAGTTACCCGGGTCAAGAGACCCAGTACTTC. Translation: CASSYPGQETQYF.

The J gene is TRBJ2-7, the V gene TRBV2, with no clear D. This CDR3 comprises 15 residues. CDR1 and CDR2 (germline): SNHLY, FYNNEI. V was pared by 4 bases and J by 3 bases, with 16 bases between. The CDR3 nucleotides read TGTGCCAGCAGTGTGGGCCAGGCCGTGGACTACGAGCAGTACTTC. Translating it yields CASSVGQAVDYEQYF.

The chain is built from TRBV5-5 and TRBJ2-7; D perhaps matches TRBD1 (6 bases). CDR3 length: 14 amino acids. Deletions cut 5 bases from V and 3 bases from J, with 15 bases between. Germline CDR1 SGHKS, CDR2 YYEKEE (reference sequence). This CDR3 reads CASSHREQSYEQYF. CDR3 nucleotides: TGTGCCAGCAGTCACAGGGAACAGAGCTACGAGCAGTACTTC.

This CDR3 reads CASSDSSYEQYF. CDR3 nucleotide sequence: TGTGCCAGCAGTGACAGCTCCTACGAGCAGTACTTC. The chain is built from TRBV2 and TRBJ2-7; D unclear. Trimming pared 3 bases from V and 0 bases from J, leaving 3 bases between. The CDR3 covers 12 residues. Looked up from germline, CDR1 is SNHLY and CDR2 is FYNNEI.

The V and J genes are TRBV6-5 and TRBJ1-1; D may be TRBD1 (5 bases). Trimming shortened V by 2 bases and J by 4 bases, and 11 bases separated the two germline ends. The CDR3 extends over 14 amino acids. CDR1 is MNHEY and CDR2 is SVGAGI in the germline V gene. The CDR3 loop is CASSYGGEGTEAFF. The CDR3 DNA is TGTGCCAGCAGTTACGGGGGGGAGGGCACTGAAGCTTTCTTT.

The CDR3 loop reads CASSATSYNEQFF. The CDR3 region has the DNA TGTGCCAGCAGTGCCACTAGCTACAATGAGCAGTTCTTC. This sequence joins TRBV6-4 and TRBJ2-1, with a tentative D call TRBD2 (5 bases). The CDR3 extends over 13 amino acids. Trimming shortened V by 4 bases and J by 3 bases, and 7 bases separated the two germline ends. Germline loops: CDR1 MRHNA, CDR2 SNTAGT.

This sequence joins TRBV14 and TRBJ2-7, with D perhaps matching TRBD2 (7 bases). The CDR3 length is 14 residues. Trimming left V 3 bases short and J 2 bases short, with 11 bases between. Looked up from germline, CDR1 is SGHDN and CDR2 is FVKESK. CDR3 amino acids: CASSHGGGAYEQYF. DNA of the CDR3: TGTGCCAGCAGCCATGGCGGGGGCGCCTACGAGCAGTACTTC.

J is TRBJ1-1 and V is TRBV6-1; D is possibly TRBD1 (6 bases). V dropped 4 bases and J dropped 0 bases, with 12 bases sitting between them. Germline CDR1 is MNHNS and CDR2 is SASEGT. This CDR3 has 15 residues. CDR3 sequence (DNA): TGTGCCAGCAGTGTTTTGGACAGTCTGAACACTGAAGCTTTCTTT. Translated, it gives CASSVLDSLNTEAFF.

CDR3 residues: CASSLRWGEEQYF. The CDR3 coding sequence is TGTGCCAGCAGCCTCCGGTGGGGGGAAGAGCAGTACTTC. The chain couples TRBV11-2 to TRBJ2-7; D is perhaps TRBD2 (6 bases). Germline values: CDR1 SGHAT, CDR2 FQNNGV. V was trimmed by 5 bases and J by 7 bases, leaving 15 bases between them. The CDR3 totals 13 residues.

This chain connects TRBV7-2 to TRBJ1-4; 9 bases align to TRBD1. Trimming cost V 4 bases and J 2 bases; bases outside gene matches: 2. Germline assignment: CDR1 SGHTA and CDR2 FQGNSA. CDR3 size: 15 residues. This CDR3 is CASSSGQGTNEKLFF. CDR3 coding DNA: TGTGCCAGCAGCTCTGGACAGGGGACTAATGAAAAACTGTTTTTT.

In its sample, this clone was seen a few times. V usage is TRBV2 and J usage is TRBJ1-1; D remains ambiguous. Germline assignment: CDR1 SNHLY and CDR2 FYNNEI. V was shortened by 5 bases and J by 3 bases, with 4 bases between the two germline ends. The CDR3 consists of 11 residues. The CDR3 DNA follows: TGTGCCAGCAGTCCCTACACTGAAGCTTTCTTT. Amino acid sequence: CASSPYTEAFF.

The CDR3 sequence: CSPKWAGMTQYF. The CDR3 coding sequence is TGCAGCCCTAAATGGGCCGGGATGACCCAGTACTTC. The V and J genes are TRBV29-1 and TRBJ2-5; TRBD2 is a possible D gene (5 bases). The V gene lost 8 bases and the J gene lost 7 bases, with 17 bases spanning the gap. The CDR3 spans 12 residues. Per the germline V gene, CDR1 is SQVTM and CDR2 is ANQGSEA. Using reference TRBV29-1 and TRBJ2-5 for the parts outside the CDR3, the full variable domain is SAVISQKPSRDICQRGTSLTIQCQVDSQVTMMFWYRQQPGQSLTLIATANQGSEATYESGFVIDKFPISRPNLTFSTLTVSNMSPEDSSIYLCSPKWAGMTQYFGPGTRLLVL.

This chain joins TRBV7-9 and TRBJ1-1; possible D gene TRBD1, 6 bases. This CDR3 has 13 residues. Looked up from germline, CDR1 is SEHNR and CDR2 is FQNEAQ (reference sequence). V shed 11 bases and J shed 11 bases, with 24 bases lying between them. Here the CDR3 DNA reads TGTGCCGCCAGGGTCAGGGGTGACCTGGTGGCTTTCTTT. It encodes CAARVRGDLVAFF.

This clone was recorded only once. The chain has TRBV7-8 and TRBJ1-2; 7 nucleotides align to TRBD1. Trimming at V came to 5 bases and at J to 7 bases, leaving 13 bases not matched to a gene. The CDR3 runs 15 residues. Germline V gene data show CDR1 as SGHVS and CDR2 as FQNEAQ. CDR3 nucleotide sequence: TGTGCCAGCAGCCCGAACAGGGGTAGGCCGGGTGGCTACACCTTC. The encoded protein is CASSPNRGRPGGYTF.

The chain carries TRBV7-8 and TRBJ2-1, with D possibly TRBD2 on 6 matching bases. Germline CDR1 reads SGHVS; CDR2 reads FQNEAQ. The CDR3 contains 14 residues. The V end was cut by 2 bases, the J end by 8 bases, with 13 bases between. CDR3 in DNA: TGTGCCAGCAGCTTAAGTACAGCGGGCGATGAGCAGTTCTTC. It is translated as CASSLSTAGDEQFF.